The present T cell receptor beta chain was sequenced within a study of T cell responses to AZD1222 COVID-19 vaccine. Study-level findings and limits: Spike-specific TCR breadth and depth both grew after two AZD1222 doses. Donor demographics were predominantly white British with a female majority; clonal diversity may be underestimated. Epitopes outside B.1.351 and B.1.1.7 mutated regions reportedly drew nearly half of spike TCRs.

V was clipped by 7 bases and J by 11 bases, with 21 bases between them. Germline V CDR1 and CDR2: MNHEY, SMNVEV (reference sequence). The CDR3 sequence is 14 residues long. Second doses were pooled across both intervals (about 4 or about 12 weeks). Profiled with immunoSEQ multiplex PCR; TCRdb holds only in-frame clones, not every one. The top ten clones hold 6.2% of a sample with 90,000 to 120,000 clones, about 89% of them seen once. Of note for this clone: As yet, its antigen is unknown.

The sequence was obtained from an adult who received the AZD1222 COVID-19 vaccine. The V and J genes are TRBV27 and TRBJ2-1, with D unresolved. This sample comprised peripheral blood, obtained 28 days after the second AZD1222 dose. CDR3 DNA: TGTGCCAGCACCCCTTTCAGCCCGACAATTAAGCAGTTCTTC. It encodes CASTPFSPTIKQFF.